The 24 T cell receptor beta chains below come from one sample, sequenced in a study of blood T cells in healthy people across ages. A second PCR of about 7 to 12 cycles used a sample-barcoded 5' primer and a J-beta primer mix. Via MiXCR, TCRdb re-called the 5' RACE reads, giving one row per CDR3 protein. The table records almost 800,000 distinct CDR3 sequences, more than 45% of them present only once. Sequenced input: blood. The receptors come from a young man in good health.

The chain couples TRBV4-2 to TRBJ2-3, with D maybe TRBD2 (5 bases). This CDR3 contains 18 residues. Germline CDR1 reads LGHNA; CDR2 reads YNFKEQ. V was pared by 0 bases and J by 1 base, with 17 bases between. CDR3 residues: CASSQDRGRRYRTDTQYF. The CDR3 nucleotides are TGTGCCAGCAGCCAAGATAGAGGGCGGAGGTACCGCACAGATACGCAGTATTTT.

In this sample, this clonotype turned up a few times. The CDR3 DNA is TGTGCCAGCAGCCAAAATTCTTACTCGGTTGGGTACGAGCAGTACTTC. This codes for CASSQNSYSVGYEQYF. This chain connects TRBV7-2 to TRBJ2-7; D not resolved. Germline CDR1 reads SGHTA; CDR2 reads FQGNSA. Trimming removed 5 bases at V and 4 bases at J, with 21 bases between. This CDR3 comprises 16 residues. The whole variable domain, remainder taken from reference TRBV7-2 and TRBJ2-7, is GAGVSQSPSNKVTEKGKDVELRCDPISGHTALYWYRQSLGQGLEFLIYFQGNSAPDKSGLPSDRFSAERTGGSVSTLTIQRTQQEDSAVYLCASSQNSYSVGYEQYFGPGTRLTVT.

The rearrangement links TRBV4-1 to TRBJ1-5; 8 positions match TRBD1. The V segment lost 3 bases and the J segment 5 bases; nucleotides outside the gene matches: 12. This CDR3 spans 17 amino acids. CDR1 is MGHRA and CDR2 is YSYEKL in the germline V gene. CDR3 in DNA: TGCGCCAGCAGCCAGGGCCGGACAGGGTCTCAGGATCAGCCCCAGCATTTT. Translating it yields CASSQGRTGSQDQPQHF.

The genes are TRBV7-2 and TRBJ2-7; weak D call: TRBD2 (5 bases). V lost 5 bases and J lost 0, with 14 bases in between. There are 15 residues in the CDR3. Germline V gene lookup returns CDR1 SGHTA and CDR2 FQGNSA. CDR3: CASSQNRDLSYEQYF. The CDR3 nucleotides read TGTGCCAGCAGCCAAAACCGGGATCTCTCCTACGAGCAGTACTTC.

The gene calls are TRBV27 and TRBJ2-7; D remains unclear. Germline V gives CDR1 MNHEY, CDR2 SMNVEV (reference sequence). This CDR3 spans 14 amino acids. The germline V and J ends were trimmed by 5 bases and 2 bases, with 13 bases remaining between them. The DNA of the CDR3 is TGTGCCAGCAGTCCGTCGAGCGTACCCTACGAGCAGTACTTC. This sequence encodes CASSPSSVPYEQYF.

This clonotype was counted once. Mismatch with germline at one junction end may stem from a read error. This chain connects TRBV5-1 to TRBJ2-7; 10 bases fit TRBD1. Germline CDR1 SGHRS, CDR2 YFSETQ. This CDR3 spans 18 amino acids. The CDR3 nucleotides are TGCGTCAGCAGCGTACGAAGCGGGACAGGGGACGGCACCTACGAGCAGTACTTC. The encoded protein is CVSSVRSGTGDGTYEQYF.

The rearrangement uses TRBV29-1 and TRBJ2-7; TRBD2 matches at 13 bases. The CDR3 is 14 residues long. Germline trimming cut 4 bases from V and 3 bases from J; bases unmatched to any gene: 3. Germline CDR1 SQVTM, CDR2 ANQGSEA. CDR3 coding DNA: TGCAGCGTTGCACTAGCGGGAGGGCGCTACGAGCAGTACTTC. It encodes CSVALAGGRYEQYF.

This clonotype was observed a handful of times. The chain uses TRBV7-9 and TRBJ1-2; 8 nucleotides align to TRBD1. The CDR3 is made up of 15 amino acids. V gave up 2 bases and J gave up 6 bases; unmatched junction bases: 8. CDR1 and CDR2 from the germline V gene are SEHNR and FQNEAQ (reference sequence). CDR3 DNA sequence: TGTGCCAGCAGCTTACAGGGGGCAGAGAAGAATGGCTACACCTTC. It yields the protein CASSLQGAEKNGYTF.

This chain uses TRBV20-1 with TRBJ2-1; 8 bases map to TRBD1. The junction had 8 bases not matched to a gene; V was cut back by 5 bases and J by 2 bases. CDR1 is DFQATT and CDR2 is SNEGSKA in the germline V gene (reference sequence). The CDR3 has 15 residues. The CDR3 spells CSARQTGAAYNEQFF. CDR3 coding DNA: TGCAGTGCTCGACAGACAGGGGCGGCCTACAATGAGCAGTTCTTC.

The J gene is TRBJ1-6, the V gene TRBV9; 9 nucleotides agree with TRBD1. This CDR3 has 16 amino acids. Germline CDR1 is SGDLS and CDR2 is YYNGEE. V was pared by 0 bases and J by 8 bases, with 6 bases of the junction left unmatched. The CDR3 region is CASSVEAWTGDSPLHF. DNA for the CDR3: TGTGCCAGCAGCGTAGAAGCCTGGACAGGGGATTCACCCCTCCACTTT.

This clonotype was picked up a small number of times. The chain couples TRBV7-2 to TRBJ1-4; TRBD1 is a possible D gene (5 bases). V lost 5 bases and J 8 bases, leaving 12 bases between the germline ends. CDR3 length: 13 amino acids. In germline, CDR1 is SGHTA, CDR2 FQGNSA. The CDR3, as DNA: TGTGCCAGCAGCCTTGTCGGGGGAGAAAAACTGTTTTTT. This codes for CASSLVGGEKLFF.

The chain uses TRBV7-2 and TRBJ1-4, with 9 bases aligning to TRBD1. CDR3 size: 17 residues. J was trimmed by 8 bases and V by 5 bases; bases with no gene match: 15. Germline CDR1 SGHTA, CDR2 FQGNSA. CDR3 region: CASSQGLGQGNGEKLFF. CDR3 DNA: TGTGCCAGCAGCCAGGGCCTCGGACAGGGGAATGGGGAAAAACTGTTTTTT.

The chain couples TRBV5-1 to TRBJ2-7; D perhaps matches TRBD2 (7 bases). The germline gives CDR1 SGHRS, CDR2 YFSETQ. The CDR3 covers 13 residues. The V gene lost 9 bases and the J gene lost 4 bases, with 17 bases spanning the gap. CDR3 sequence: CANGFRGAYEQYF. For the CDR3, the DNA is TGCGCCAATGGGTTTCGGGGGGCTTACGAGCAGTACTTC.

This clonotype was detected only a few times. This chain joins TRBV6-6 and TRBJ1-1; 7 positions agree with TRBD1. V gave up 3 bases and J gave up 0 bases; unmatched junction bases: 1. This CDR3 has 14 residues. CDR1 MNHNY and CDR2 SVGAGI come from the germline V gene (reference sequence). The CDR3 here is CASSYGTVNTEAFF. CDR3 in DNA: TGTGCCAGCAGTTATGGGACAGTGAACACTGAAGCTTTCTTT.

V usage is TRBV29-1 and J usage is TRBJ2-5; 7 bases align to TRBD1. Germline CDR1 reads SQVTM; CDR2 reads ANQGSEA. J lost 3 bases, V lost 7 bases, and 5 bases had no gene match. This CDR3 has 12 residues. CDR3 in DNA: TGCAGCGGCTCCGGGACAGAAGAGACCCAGTACTTC. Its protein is CSGSGTEETQYF.

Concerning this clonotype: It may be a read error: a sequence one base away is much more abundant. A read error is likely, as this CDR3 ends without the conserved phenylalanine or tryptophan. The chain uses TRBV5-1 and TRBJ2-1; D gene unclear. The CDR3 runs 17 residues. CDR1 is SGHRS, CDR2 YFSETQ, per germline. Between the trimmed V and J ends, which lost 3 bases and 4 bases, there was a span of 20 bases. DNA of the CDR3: TGCGCCAGCAGCTCCAGACGTGTGAGAGGATCTTACAATGAGCAGTTCTTA. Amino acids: CASSSRRVRGSYNEQFL.

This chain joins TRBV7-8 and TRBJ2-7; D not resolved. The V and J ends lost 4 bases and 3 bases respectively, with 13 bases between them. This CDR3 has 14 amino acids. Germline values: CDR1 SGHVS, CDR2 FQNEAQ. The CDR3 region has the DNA TGTGCCAGCAGCTCCCAGCTGTTCGACTACGAGCAGTACTTC. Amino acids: CASSSQLFDYEQYF.

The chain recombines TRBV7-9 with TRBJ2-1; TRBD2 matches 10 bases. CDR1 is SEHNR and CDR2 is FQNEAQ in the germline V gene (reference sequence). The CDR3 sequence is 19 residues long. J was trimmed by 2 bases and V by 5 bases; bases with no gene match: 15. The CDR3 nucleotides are TGTGCCAGCAGCCGCCTAGCGGGGGCGACTTTACAACCCTACAATGAGCAGTTCTTC. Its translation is CASSRLAGATLQPYNEQFF. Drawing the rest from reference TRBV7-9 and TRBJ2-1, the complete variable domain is DTGVSQNPRHKITKRGQNVTFRCDPISEHNRLYWYRQTLGQGPEFLTYFQNEAQLEKSRLLSDRFSAERPKGSFSTLEIQRTEQGDSAMYLCASSRLAGATLQPYNEQFFGPGTRLTVL.

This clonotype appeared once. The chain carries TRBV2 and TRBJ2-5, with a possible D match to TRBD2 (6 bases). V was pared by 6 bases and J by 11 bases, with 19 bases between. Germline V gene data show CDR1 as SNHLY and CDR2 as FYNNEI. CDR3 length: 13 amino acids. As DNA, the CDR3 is TGTGCCAGCAGGCCCCTTAGGGCACGGGAGCAGTACTTC. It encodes CASRPLRAREQYF.

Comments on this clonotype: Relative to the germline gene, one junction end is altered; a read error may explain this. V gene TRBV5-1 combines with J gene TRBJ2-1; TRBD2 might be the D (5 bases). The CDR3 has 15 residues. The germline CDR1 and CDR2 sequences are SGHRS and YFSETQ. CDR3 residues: CGSSLLSGTHNKQFF. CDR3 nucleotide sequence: TGCGGCAGCAGCTTGCTGTCGGGAACCCACAATAAGCAGTTCTTC.

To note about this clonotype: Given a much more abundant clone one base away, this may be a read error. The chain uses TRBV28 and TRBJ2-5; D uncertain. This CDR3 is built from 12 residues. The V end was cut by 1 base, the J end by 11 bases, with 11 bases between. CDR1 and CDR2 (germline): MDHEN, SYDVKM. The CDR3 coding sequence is TGTGCCAGCAGTTTATCCCCCTACGGGCAGTACTTC. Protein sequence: CASSLSPYGQYF.

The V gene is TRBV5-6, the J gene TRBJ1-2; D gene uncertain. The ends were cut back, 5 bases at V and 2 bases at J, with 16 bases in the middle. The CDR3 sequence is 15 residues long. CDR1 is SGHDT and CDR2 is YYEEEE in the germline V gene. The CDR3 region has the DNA TGTGCCAGCAGACGGAGACCCGGCCTAAACTATGGCTACACCTTC. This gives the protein CASRRRPGLNYGYTF.

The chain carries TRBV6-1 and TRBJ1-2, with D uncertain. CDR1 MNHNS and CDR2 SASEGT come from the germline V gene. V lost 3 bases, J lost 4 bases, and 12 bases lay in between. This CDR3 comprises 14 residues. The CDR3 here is CASSEVTAPYGYTF. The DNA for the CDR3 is TGTGCCAGCAGTGAGGTTACGGCCCCCTATGGCTACACCTTC.

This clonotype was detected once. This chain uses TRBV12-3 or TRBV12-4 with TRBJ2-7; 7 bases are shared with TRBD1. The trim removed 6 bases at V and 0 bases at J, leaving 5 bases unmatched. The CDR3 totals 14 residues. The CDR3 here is CASRRQGHSYEQYF. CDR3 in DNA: TGTGCCAGCAGGCGACAGGGACACTCCTACGAGCAGTACTTC.